This paragraph covers one T cell receptor beta chain sequence. The antigen remains undetermined. CDR1 is DFQATT, CDR2 SNEGSKA, per germline (reference sequence). The CDR3 covers 14 residues. Losses at the gene ends were 5 bases for V and 1 base for J; bases not matched to a gene: 4. The sample is drawn from a study of CD8 T cells in ankylosing spondylitis. Study conclusions and caveats: Reports say disease-linked clones showed up significantly more in matched ankylosing spondylitis synovial fluid.

Generation of TCR beta libraries employed quantitative 5'-RACE incorporating molecular barcodes. TCRdb reprocessed the 5' RACE reads with MiXCR, giving one entry per CDR3 protein. The data contain about 360,000 distinct CDR3 sequences, roughly 15% of them singletons. This chain connects TRBV20-1 to TRBJ2-3, with 9 bases matching TRBD1. The clonotype comes from a male donor with ankylosing spondylitis or in good health (not recorded which). The source material was blood, either unsorted or a sorted T cell fraction (not recorded which). The CDR3 loop reads CSASDRGGTDTQYF. In DNA form, the CDR3 reads TGCAGTGCTTCGGACAGGGGCGGCACAGATACGCAGTATTTT.